The 13 T cell receptor beta chains presented below share a single source sample, sequenced in a study of CD8+CD57+ T cells in acquired aplastic anemia. Patients chosen for sequencing had shown CD8+CD57+ cell expansion by flow cytometry. CDR3 and TCR beta VDJ profiling relied on a genomic DNA template. Each CDR3 protein is one row after TCRdb ran MiXCR on the reads. There are fewer than 200,000 distinct CDR3 sequences in the sample; about 64% occur only once, and about 50% lies in the top ten. The sequenced material came from sorted CD4+, CD8+, or CD8+CD57+ T cells (not recorded which) from PBMCs. The receptors stem from a human donor with aplastic anemia.

This clonotype has just a few counts. The chain carries TRBV7-2 and TRBJ1-2, with a possible D match to TRBD1 (5 bases). Between the trimmed V and J ends, which lost 3 bases and 10 bases, there was a span of 9 bases. From germline, CDR1 is SGHTA and CDR2 FQGNSA. The CDR3 runs to 11 residues. The CDR3 region has the DNA TGTGCCAGCAGCTTTGGGGGTGACTACACCTTC. This gives the protein CASSFGGDYTF.

In its sample, this clonotype was seen a few times. The chain has TRBV20-1 and TRBJ2-7; tentative D call: TRBD2 (6 bases). The CDR3 extends over 13 amino acids. The germline CDR1 and CDR2 sequences are DFQATT and SNEGSKA (reference sequence). Trimming shortened V by 3 bases and J by 3 bases, and 12 bases separated the two germline ends. The CDR3 DNA sequence: TGCAGTGCTAGCTGGGACTGGGGCTACGAGCAGTACTTC. Amino acids: CSASWDWGYEQYF.

V usage is TRBV12-3 or TRBV12-4 and J usage is TRBJ2-1; D remains ambiguous. Deletions cut 8 bases from V and 2 bases from J, with 10 bases between. This CDR3 spans 13 amino acids. The CDR3 coding sequence is TGTGCCAGCGGGTACCTCACCTACAATGAGCAGTTCTTC. Protein product: CASGYLTYNEQFF.

Only one count was recorded for this clonotype. The rearrangement links TRBV19 to TRBJ1-6; no clear D gene. The CDR3 length is 15 residues. Germline V gene sequence: CDR1 LNHDA, CDR2 SQIVND (reference sequence). V lost 3 bases, J lost 0 bases, and 6 bases lay in between. CDR3 residues: CASSIYSSYNSPLHF. CDR3 nucleotide sequence: TGTGCCAGTAGTATCTACAGCTCCTATAATTCACCCCTCCACTTT.

The chain uses TRBV6-5 and TRBJ1-4; D uncertain. This CDR3 region has 12 residues. CDR1 and CDR2 from the germline V gene are MNHEY and SVGAGI. Trimming took 5 bases from V and 14 from J, leaving 15 bases between them. The CDR3 DNA reads as TGTGCCAGCAGTCACCTTAATGATGCGCTGTTTTTT. This codes for CASSHLNDALFF.

V is TRBV2 and J is TRBJ2-7, with D possibly being TRBD1 (5 bases). V was pared by 10 bases and J by 2 bases, with 9 bases between. From germline, CDR1 is SNHLY and CDR2 FYNNEI. The CDR3 runs to 11 residues. Written as DNA, the CDR3 is TGTGCCACGGAACAGGCCTACGAGCAGTACTTC. It is translated as CATEQAYEQYF.

The CDR3 sequence: CSVGDRVPGNTIYF. CDR3 sequence (DNA): TGCAGCGTCGGCGACAGGGTTCCTGGAAACACCATATATTTT. The rearrangement uses TRBV29-1 and TRBJ1-3; 7 nucleotides align to TRBD1. The CDR3 contains 14 residues. Trimming cost V 6 bases and J 2 bases; bases outside gene matches: 7. Germline lookup yields CDR1 SQVTM and CDR2 ANQGSEA. Full variable domain (rest looked up from reference TRBV29-1 and TRBJ1-3): SAVISQKPSRDICQRGTSLTIQCQVDSQVTMMFWYRQQPGQSLTLIATANQGSEATYESGFVIDKFPISRPNLTFSTLTVSNMSPEDSSIYLCSVGDRVPGNTIYFGEGSWLTVV.

The chain employs TRBV24-1 and TRBJ2-6; 9 bases match TRBD1. CDR3 size: 17 residues. V shed 4 bases and J 4 bases; nucleotides not matched to a gene: 7. The V gene's germline CDR1 is KGHDR and CDR2 SFDVKD. CDR3 residues: CATSEGQGTPGANVLTF. In nucleotides, the CDR3 is TGTGCCACCAGTGAGGGACAGGGTACACCCGGGGCCAACGTCCTGACTTTC.

The chain employs TRBV19 and TRBJ1-5; 11 bases line up with TRBD1. The germline V gene encodes CDR1 LNHDA and CDR2 SQIVND (reference sequence). V lost 5 bases, J lost 0 bases, and 9 bases stayed unmatched. This CDR3 contains 18 residues. CDR3 sequence (DNA): TGTGCCAGTAGTGTCAGGGACAGGGGGACCTATAGCAATCAGCCCCAGCATTTT. This codes for CASSVRDRGTYSNQPQHF. Full variable domain (missing parts from reference TRBV19 and TRBJ1-5): DGGITQSPKYLFRKEGQNVTLSCEQNLNHDAMYWYRQDPGQGLRLIYYSQIVNDFQKGDIAEGYSVSREKKESFPLTVTSAQKNPTAFYLCASSVRDRGTYSNQPQHFGDGTRLSIL.

The V call is TRBV7-6, the J call TRBJ1-4; D not resolved. Germline V gene data show CDR1 as SGHVS and CDR2 as FNYEAQ. There are 18 residues in the CDR3. The V gene lost 1 base and the J gene lost 8 bases, with 23 bases spanning the gap. DNA for the CDR3: TGTGCCAGCAGCTTAGGAACGGCTCCTGGGAAGGGAGGAGAAAAACTGTTTTTT. This codes for CASSLGTAPGKGGEKLFF.

V is TRBV15 and J is TRBJ2-3; weak D call: TRBD2 (6 bases). Trimming shortened V by 5 bases and J by 2 bases, and 17 bases separated the two germline ends. This CDR3 is built from 16 residues. CDR1 and CDR2 from the germline V gene are LNHNV and YYDKDF (reference sequence). CDR3 sequence reads: CATSRGTSSYTDTQYF. The CDR3 DNA reads TGTGCCACCAGCCGGGGGACCTCCTCCTACACAGATACGCAGTATTTT.

This rearrangement joins TRBV12-3 or TRBV12-4 to TRBJ2-5; D may match TRBD1 or TRBD2 (6 bases each). The CDR3 runs 15 residues. V dropped 1 base and J dropped 5 bases, with 14 bases sitting between them. DNA of the CDR3: TGTGCCAGCAGTTTAGTAGGGGGGCCGATGGAGACCCAGTACTTC. Residues: CASSLVGGPMETQYF.

In this sample, this clonotype turned up once. The genes are TRBV10-2 and TRBJ2-7; possible D gene TRBD2, 7 bases. Germline lookup yields CDR1 WSHSY and CDR2 SAAADI. V was trimmed by 4 bases and J by 4 bases, leaving 14 bases between them. This CDR3 has 14 residues. CDR3 in amino acids: CASSGSGGSYEQYF. CDR3 coding DNA: TGCGCCAGCAGTGGATCGGGGGGCAGTTACGAGCAGTACTTC.